One sample yielded the 21 T cell receptor beta chains listed below, sequenced in a study of cytomegalovirus exposure and HLA in healthy donors. PCR primers comprised 60 Vbeta and 13 Jbeta primers. The assay was immunoSEQ multiplex PCR, and TCRdb's table has in-frame clones only and misses some. Counted here are tens of thousands of clones, more than 60% occurring once; the ten biggest clones make up 3.5% to 4.5%. Sequencing input: PBMCs. The receptors were gathered from a man aged 25 to 40 in good health and CMV-seronegative.

This clone is a singleton in its sample. The chain carries TRBV5-4 and TRBJ2-1; D is uncertain. V was cut by 0 bases and J by 7 bases, with 8 bases left in between. CDR1 is SGHNT, CDR2 YYREEE, per germline (reference sequence). This CDR3 contains 13 residues. This CDR3 is CASSLGQRNEQFF. CDR3 bases: TGTGCCAGCAGCTTGGGTCAGCGTAATGAGCAGTTCTTC.

Worth noting for this clone: Other DNA sequences in this specimen translate into the identical CDR3. The CDR3 is CASSLEGRAYEQYF. The CDR3 DNA reads as TGCGCCAGCAGCTTGGAAGGCAGGGCCTACGAGCAGTACTTC. This chain uses TRBV5-1 with TRBJ2-7, with a weak D call TRBD1 (5 bases). From germline, CDR1 is SGHRS and CDR2 YFSETQ. The CDR3 sequence is 14 residues long. V was pared by 0 bases and J by 2 bases, with 9 bases between.

The CDR3 bases are TGTGCCAGCAGCGTAGGGGAAGGGAGAGGTAGGGAGCAGTACTTC. As protein: CASSVGEGRGREQYF. The chain links TRBV9 to TRBJ2-7; D possibly corresponds to TRBD2 (5 bases). This CDR3 has 15 residues. V dropped 0 bases and J dropped 7 bases, with 17 bases sitting between them. Germline V gene sequence: CDR1 SGDLS, CDR2 YYNGEE.

The chain links TRBV4-3 to TRBJ1-1, with D tentatively TRBD1 (5 bases). The CDR3 is 18 residues long. V lost 1 base to trimming and J lost 3 bases, with 21 bases between them. CDR1 LGHNA and CDR2 YSLEER come from the germline V gene. CDR3 residues: CASSQALPHNSRDTEAFF. CDR3 coding DNA: TGCGCCAGCAGCCAAGCCCTGCCGCACAATAGCAGGGACACTGAAGCTTTCTTT.

There are a few counts of this clone. V usage is TRBV5-1 and J usage is TRBJ2-1; 8 nucleotides line up with TRBD1. Trimming at V came to 2 bases and at J to 6 bases, leaving 7 bases not matched to a gene. CDR3 size: 15 residues. CDR1 is SGHRS, CDR2 YFSETQ, per germline. As DNA, the CDR3 is TGCGCCAGCAGCTTACAGGGACAGGATGGCAATGAGCAGTTCTTC. Its protein is CASSLQGQDGNEQFF.

The chain uses TRBV28 and TRBJ2-3, with 11 bases lining up with TRBD2. The germline V gene encodes CDR1 MDHEN and CDR2 SYDVKM. V dropped 3 bases and J dropped 5; count of bases not matched to a gene: 1. The CDR3 extends over 14 amino acids. CDR3: CASSLGLAVDTQYF. Here the CDR3 DNA reads TGTGCCAGCAGTTTGGGACTAGCGGTAGATACGCAGTATTTT.

V is TRBV30 and J is TRBJ2-5, with 10 bases aligning to TRBD2. CDR1 GTSNPN and CDR2 SVGIG come from the germline V gene (reference sequence). V was pared by 5 bases and J by 6 bases, with 6 bases of the junction left unmatched. The CDR3 has 13 residues. This chain's CDR3 is CAWEASGSQTQYF. Here the CDR3 DNA reads TGTGCCTGGGAAGCTAGCGGGAGCCAGACCCAGTACTTC.

The chain couples TRBV6-4 to TRBJ1-5, with D unclear. This CDR3 spans 13 amino acids. V was pared by 3 bases and J by 1 base, with 4 bases between. Germline CDR1 is MRHNA and CDR2 is SNTAGT. In nucleotides, the CDR3 is TGTGCCAGCAGTGAAGCCAGCAATCAGCCCCAGCATTTT. Protein product: CASSEASNQPQHF.

V and J are TRBV25-1 and TRBJ2-5, with TRBD2 as a possible D gene (5 bases). Trimming removed 2 bases at V and 5 bases at J, with 18 bases between. The germline V gene has CDR1 MGHDK and CDR2 SYGVNS. This CDR3 has 16 residues. Written as DNA, the CDR3 is TGTGCCAGCAGTGAACTTGAAGGGAGCATTGGGGAGACCCAGTACTTC. Translation gives CASSELEGSIGETQYF.

This chain connects TRBV28 to TRBJ2-7; 10 nucleotides align to TRBD1. V dropped 6 bases and J dropped 2; count of bases not matched to a gene: 10. The length of the CDR3 is 16 residues. Germline assignment: CDR1 MDHEN and CDR2 SYDVKM. DNA of the CDR3: TGTGCCAGCAGGCGCCCGGGACAGGGGATCCCCTACGAGCAGTACTTC. It translates to CASRRPGQGIPYEQYF.

The chain recombines TRBV19 with TRBJ1-5; TRBD1 might be the D (5 bases). The V and J ends lost 2 bases and 0 bases respectively, with 17 bases between them. CDR3 size: 18 residues. Germline lookup yields CDR1 LNHDA and CDR2 SQIVND (reference sequence). As DNA, the CDR3 is TGTGCCAGTAGTATATTCCAGGGAAAGGGAAGTAGCAATCAGCCCCAGCATTTT. Its translation: CASSIFQGKGSSNQPQHF.

A few counts support this clone. This chain links TRBV6-5 with TRBJ1-2; weak D call: TRBD1 (5 bases). V was cut by 10 bases and J by 1 base, with 19 bases left in between. CDR3 length: 15 amino acids. Germline values: CDR1 MNHEY, CDR2 SVGAGI. The CDR3 sequence is CATRRGLTVNYGYTF. DNA for the CDR3: TGTGCCACGCGCCGGGGACTCACTGTTAACTATGGCTACACCTTC.

This chain uses TRBV5-1 with TRBJ2-1; D gene ambiguous. The V end was cut by 3 bases, the J end by 9 bases, with 13 bases between. CDR3 size: 13 residues. Germline lookup yields CDR1 SGHRS and CDR2 YFSETQ. This CDR3 reads CASSSSYRSEQFF. The CDR3 DNA sequence: TGCGCCAGCAGCTCCTCCTATAGAAGTGAGCAGTTCTTC.

The chain is built from TRBV5-4 and TRBJ1-6, with 8 bases that match TRBD1. Germline V gives CDR1 SGHNT, CDR2 YYREEE (reference sequence). CDR3 length: 14 residues. Trimming removed 5 bases from V and 9 bases from J; junction bases left unmatched: 7. The CDR3 here is CASSLTGEASPLHF. In DNA, the CDR3 is TGTGCCAGCAGTCTGACAGGGGAGGCTTCACCCCTCCACTTT.

This rearrangement joins TRBV21-1 to TRBJ2-3; no check of the table's D call, TRBD1, against the DNA was made. TRBV21-1 is listed as a pseudogene. The CDR3 runs to 20 residues. CDR3 DNA: TGTGCCAGCAGCTCGGGACAGCTGGATCTAGCACAGATGGGAAGAGATACGCAGTATTTT. Translation: CASSSGQLDLAQMGRDTQYF.

The rearrangement joins TRBV27 to TRBJ2-5, with TRBD1 as a possible D gene (6 bases). CDR1 and CDR2 from the germline V gene are MNHEY and SMNVEV (reference sequence). The V end was cut by 8 bases, the J end by 5 bases, with 15 bases between. The CDR3 is made up of 13 amino acids. The CDR3 protein is CASRAGAWETQYF. The CDR3 nucleotides are TGTGCCAGCCGGGCAGGGGCGTGGGAGACCCAGTACTTC.

The rearrangement uses TRBV9 and TRBJ2-7, with D uncertain. This CDR3 contains 11 residues. Trimming removed 5 bases from V and 5 bases from J, with 8 bases in between. In germline, CDR1 is SGDLS, CDR2 YYNGEE. CDR3 region: CASSREDEQYF. CDR3 coding DNA: TGTGCCAGCAGTCGCGAGGACGAGCAGTACTTC.

V and J are TRBV7-9 and TRBJ2-1, with a tentative D call TRBD1 (5 bases). V shed 3 bases and J shed 9 bases, with 12 bases lying between them. Germline V gene sequence: CDR1 SEHNR, CDR2 FQNEAQ (reference sequence). This CDR3 is 13 amino acids long. The CDR3 DNA is TGTGCCAGCAGCTTCAGGGCGGACGGTGAGCAGTTCTTC. Residues: CASSFRADGEQFF.

The rearrangement links TRBV27 to TRBJ1-6; TRBD1 matches at 10 bases. The V and J ends lost 1 base and 6 bases, in that order; junction bases with no gene match: 0. The CDR3 has 15 residues. CDR1 is MNHEY and CDR2 is SMNVEV in the germline V gene (reference sequence). CDR3 sequence: CASSLWTGGNSPLHF. The CDR3 DNA is TGTGCCAGCAGTTTATGGACAGGGGGTAATTCACCCCTCCACTTT.

This clone was seen a single time. The chain uses TRBV14 and TRBJ1-4; D gene unclear. CDR1 and CDR2 from the germline V gene are SGHDN and FVKESK. This CDR3 spans 14 amino acids. Trimming shortened V by 4 bases and J by 1 base, and 7 bases separated the two germline ends. The CDR3 is CASSLSRTNEKLFF. CDR3 in DNA: TGTGCCAGCAGCCTTAGTCGAACTAATGAAAAACTGTTTTTT.

The V and J genes are TRBV27 and TRBJ2-3; TRBD2 might be the D (6 bases). There are 14 residues in the CDR3. V lost 6 bases and J lost 2, with 12 bases in between. CDR1 is MNHEY and CDR2 is SMNVEV in the germline V gene (reference sequence). CDR3 sequence reads: CASSPGLLTDTQYF. The CDR3 DNA reads TGTGCCAGCAGCCCGGGACTCCTCACAGATACGCAGTATTTT.